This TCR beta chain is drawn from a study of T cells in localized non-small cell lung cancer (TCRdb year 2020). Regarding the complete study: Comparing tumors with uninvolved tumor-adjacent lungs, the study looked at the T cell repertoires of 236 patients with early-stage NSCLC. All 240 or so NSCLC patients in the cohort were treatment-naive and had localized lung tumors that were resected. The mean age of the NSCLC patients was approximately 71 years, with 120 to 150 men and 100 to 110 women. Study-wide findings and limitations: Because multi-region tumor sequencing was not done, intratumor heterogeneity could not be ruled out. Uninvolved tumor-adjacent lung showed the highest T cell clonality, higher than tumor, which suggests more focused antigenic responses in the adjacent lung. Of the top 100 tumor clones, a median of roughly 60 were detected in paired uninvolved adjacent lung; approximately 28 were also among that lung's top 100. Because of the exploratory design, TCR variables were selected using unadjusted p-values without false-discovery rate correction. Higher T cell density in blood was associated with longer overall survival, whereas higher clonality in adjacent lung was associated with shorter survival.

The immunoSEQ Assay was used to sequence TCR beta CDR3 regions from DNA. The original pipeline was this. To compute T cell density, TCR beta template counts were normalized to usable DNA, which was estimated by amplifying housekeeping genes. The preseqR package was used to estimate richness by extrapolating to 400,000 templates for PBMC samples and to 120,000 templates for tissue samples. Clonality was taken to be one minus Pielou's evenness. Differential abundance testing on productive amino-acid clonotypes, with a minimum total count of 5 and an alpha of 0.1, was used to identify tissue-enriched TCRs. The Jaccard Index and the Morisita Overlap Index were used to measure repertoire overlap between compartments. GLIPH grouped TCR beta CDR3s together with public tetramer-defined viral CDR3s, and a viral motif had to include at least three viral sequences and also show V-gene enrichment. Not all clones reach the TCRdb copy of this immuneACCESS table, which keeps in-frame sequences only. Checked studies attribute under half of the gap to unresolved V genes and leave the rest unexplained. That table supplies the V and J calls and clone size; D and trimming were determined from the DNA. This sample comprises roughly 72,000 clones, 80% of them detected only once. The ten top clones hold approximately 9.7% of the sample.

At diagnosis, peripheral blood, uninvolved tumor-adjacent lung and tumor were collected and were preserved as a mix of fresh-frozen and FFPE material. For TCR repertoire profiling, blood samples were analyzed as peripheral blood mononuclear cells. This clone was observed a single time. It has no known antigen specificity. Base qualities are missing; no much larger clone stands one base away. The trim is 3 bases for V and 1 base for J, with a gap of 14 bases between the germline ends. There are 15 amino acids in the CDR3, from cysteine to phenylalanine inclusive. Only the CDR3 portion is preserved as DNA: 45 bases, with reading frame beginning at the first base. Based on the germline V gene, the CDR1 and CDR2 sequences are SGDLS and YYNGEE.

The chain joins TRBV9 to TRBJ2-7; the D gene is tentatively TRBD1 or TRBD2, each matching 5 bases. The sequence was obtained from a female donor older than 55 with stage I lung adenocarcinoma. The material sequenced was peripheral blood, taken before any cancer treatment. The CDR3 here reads CASSGAGARSYEQYF. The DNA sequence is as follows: TGTGCCAGCAGCGGCGCCGGGGCGCGATCCTACGAGCAGTACTTC. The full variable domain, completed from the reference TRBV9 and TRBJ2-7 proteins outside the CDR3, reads DSGVTQTPKHLITATGQRVTLRCSPRSGDLSVYWYQQSLDQGLQFLIQYYNGEERAKGNILERFSAQQFPDLHSELNLSSLELGDSALYFCASSGAGARSYEQYFGPGTRLTVT.